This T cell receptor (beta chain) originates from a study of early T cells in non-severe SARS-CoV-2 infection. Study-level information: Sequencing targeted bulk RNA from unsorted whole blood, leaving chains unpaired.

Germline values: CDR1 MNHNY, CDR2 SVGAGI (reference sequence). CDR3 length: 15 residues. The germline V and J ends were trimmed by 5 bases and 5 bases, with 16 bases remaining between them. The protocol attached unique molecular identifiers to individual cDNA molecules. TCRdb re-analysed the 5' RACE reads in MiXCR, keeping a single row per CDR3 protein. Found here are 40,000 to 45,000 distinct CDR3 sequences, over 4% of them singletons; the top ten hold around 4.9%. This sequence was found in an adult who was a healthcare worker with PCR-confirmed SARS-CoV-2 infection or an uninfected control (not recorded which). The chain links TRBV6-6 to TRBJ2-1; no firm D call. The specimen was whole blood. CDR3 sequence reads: CASSPPETRNNEQFF. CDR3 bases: TGTGCCAGCAGTCCCCCCGAGACTCGAAACAATGAGCAGTTCTTC.